Below, 14 T cell receptor beta chains from the same sample are listed, as sequenced in a study of low-dose radiotherapy and immunotherapy resistance in tumors. Covering alpha and beta chains, TRAV- and TRBV-specific primers were used for the first-strand cDNA. TCRs underwent approximately 20 PCR cycles of amplification with a constant-region primer and V-primer adapter. TCRdb reprocessed the reads with MiXCR, giving one entry per CDR3 protein. The data show tens of thousands of distinct CDR3 sequences, 30% to 40% seen once. Noted time point: before trial treatment. The sequences come from PBMCs, collected before treatment. These receptors originate from a female donor with ovarian cancer.

This sequence joins TRBV19 and TRBJ1-2, with 8 bases lining up with TRBD1. Germline V lookup: CDR1 LNHDA, CDR2 SQIVND (reference sequence). CDR3 length: 14 amino acids. J gave up 4 bases and V 5 bases, and 6 bases lay outside the gene matches. The CDR3 here is CASSSQGVTYGYTF. The CDR3 region has the DNA TGTGCCAGTAGTTCACAGGGGGTGACCTATGGCTACACCTTC.

In its sample, this clonotype was seen many times. The rearrangement uses TRBV3-1 and TRBJ2-4; 8 bases agree with TRBD2. J was trimmed by 0 bases and V by 1 base; bases with no gene match: 5. The CDR3 extends over 17 amino acids. Germline CDR1 and CDR2: LGHDT and YNNKEL (reference sequence). The CDR3 DNA reads TGTGCCAGCAGCCAAGTAAGGCTAGCGGGAGCCAAAAACATTCAGTACTTC. It specifies CASSQVRLAGAKNIQYF. Using reference TRBV3-1 and TRBJ2-4 for the parts outside the CDR3, the full variable domain is DTAVSQTPKYLVTQMGNDKSIKCEQNLGHDTMYWYKQDSKKFLKIMFSYNNKELIINETVPNRFSPKSPDKAHLNLHINSLELGDSAVYFCASSQVRLAGAKNIQYFGAGTRLSVL.

CDR3 coding DNA: TGTGCCAGCAGCTTGGACCCTACGAACACCGGGGAGCTGTTTTTT. Translating it yields CASSLDPTNTGELFF. The V and J genes are TRBV5-6 and TRBJ2-2; D unclear. The germline V gene has CDR1 SGHDT and CDR2 YYEEEE. The CDR3 runs 15 residues. Trimming stripped 0 bases from V and 0 bases from J, with 6 bases between.

In this sample, this clonotype turned up many times. J is TRBJ1-6 and V is TRBV28; the D gene is possibly TRBD1 (5 bases). Germline V gene lookup returns CDR1 MDHEN and CDR2 SYDVKM. V was cut by 2 bases and J by 5 bases, with 13 bases left in between. The CDR3 has 16 amino acids. The CDR3 bases are TGTGCCAGCAGTTTAAGTTCGGGGACCAATAATTCACCCCTCCACTTT. It codes for CASSLSSGTNNSPLHF.

A remark on this clonotype: The likely explanation is a read error, given a far larger clone one base away. This rearrangement joins TRBV9 to TRBJ2-7; TRBD2 agrees at 11 bases. The V gene end was trimmed by 2 bases and the J gene end by 7 bases; junction bases not matched to a gene: 11. From germline, CDR1 is SGDLS and CDR2 YYNGEE. The CDR3 is made up of 16 amino acids. The CDR3 spells CASSVNSGRGYNEQYF. The CDR3 DNA sequence: TGTGCCAGCAGCGTCAATAGCGGGAGGGGATACAATGAGCAGTACTTC.

The chain recombines TRBV20-1 with TRBJ2-5, with TRBD2 matching over 12 bases. Germline values: CDR1 DFQATT, CDR2 SNEGSKA (reference sequence). V was pared by 0 bases and J by 4 bases, with 6 bases of the junction left unmatched. The CDR3 sequence is 16 residues long. CDR3 DNA: TGCAGTGCTAGAGACGGGACTAGCGGGCGTCGAGAGACCCAGTACTTC. Its translation: CSARDGTSGRRETQYF.

In regard to this clonotype: A much larger clone differs from this one at a single base, so this may be a read error. The gene calls are TRBV25-1 and TRBJ2-7; D is undetermined. This CDR3 is 13 amino acids long. Trimming stripped 3 bases from V and 4 bases from J, with 10 bases between. From germline, CDR1 is MGHDK and CDR2 SYGVNS. CDR3 DNA sequence: TGTGCCAGCAGTGATACAAGGTATTACGAGCAGTACTTC. Translation gives CASSDTRYYEQYF.

With regard to this clonotype: The CDR3 does not close with the conserved phenylalanine or tryptophan, likely indicating a read error. This rearrangement joins TRBV28 to TRBJ2-2; 7 nucleotides align to TRBD1. CDR3 length equals 14 residues. Germline CDR1 reads MDHEN; CDR2 reads SYDVKM. J was trimmed by 6 bases and V by 6 bases; bases with no gene match: 7. CDR3 loop: CASSSDRVPGELFY. The DNA for the CDR3 is TGTGCCAGCAGCAGCGACAGGGTCCCCGGGGAGCTGTTTTAT.

Many counts were recorded for this clonotype. The rearrangement joins TRBV2 to TRBJ1-5; D ambiguous. CDR1 SNHLY and CDR2 FYNNEI come from the germline V gene. CDR3 length: 13 residues. Deletions cut 3 bases from V and 7 bases from J, with 10 bases between. CDR3 amino acids: CASSEVEIQPQHF. The CDR3 nucleotides read TGTGCCAGCAGTGAGGTCGAAATCCAGCCCCAGCATTTT.

This chain uses TRBV11-2 with TRBJ2-7, with 9 nucleotides matching TRBD2. Trimming at V came to 1 base and at J to 3 bases, leaving 4 bases not matched to a gene. The CDR3 is 15 amino acids. Germline-derived CDR1 and CDR2 are SGHAT and FQNNGV. The CDR3 here is CASSLGLAGIYEQYF. Here the CDR3 DNA reads TGTGCCAGCAGCTTAGGGCTAGCGGGGATCTACGAGCAGTACTTC.

This clonotype was observed a few times. It is likely a read error: a sequence one base away is far more abundant. The J gene is TRBJ2-7, the V gene TRBV9; 9 positions match TRBD2. The CDR3 extends over 15 amino acids. Germline trimming cut 1 base from V and 7 bases from J; bases unmatched to any gene: 9. Germline V gene lookup returns CDR1 SGDLS and CDR2 YYNGEE. The CDR3 DNA is TGTGCCAGCAGCGTACAGGGACTAGCAAACAATGAGCAGTACTTC. This encodes CASSVQGLANNEQYF. The whole variable domain, remainder taken from reference TRBV9 and TRBJ2-7, is DSGVTQTPKHLITATGQRVTLRCSPRSGDLSVYWYQQSLDQGLQFLIQYYNGEERAKGNILERFSAQQFPDLHSELNLSSLELGDSALYFCASSVQGLANNEQYFGPGTRLTVT.

This clonotype was counted at least ten times. This chain's CDR3 is CASSPPIRSGAILQETQYF. The DNA of the CDR3 is TGTGCCAGCTCACCACCGATACGAAGCGGGGCGATACTCCAAGAGACCCAGTACTTC. The chain uses TRBV18 and TRBJ2-5; TRBD2 matches at 7 bases. From germline, CDR1 is KGHSH and CDR2 LQKENI. There are 19 residues in the CDR3. V was pared by 0 bases and J by 1 base, with 14 bases of the junction left unmatched.

The V gene is TRBV6-1, the J gene TRBJ1-6; D is ambiguous. The length of the CDR3 is 17 residues. Germline lookup yields CDR1 MNHNS and CDR2 SASEGT. V lost 0 bases, J lost 0 bases, and 9 bases lay in between. CDR3 DNA sequence: TGTGCCAGCAGTGAAGCAGCTTGGAGCTCCTATAATTCACCCCTCCACTTT. Protein product: CASSEAAWSSYNSPLHF.

The sample holds many counts of this clonotype. The rearrangement uses TRBV7-2 and TRBJ2-2; a weak D match, TRBD1 (5 bases). The CDR3 sequence is 17 residues long. Trimming took off 3 bases at V and 2 bases at J, with 16 bases between the two ends. The V gene's germline CDR1 is SGHTA and CDR2 FQGNSA. CDR3 in amino acids: CASSLGRRILNTGELFF. For the CDR3, the DNA is TGTGCCAGCAGCTTGGGGCGGCGGATCCTTAACACCGGGGAGCTGTTTTTT.